The 30 T cell receptor beta chains in this list originate from one sample, sequenced in a study of T cell repertoires in cytomegalovirus infection. TCRdb analysed the reads with MiXCR anew, one entry per CDR3 protein. The data hold some 390,000 distinct CDR3 sequences, with around a sixth observed a single time. Sequenced sample: PBMCs. The receptors derive from a human donor in good health (CMV status not recorded). Some clones in this sample may be carry-over from other donors' samples.

The CDR3 nucleotides read TGCAGTGCTAGAGTGGGAGGCTACGAGCAGTACTTC. As protein: CSARVGGYEQYF. This chain joins TRBV20-1 and TRBJ2-7, with a possible D match to TRBD2 (6 bases). From germline, CDR1 is DFQATT and CDR2 SNEGSKA (reference sequence). The CDR3 consists of 12 residues. V was shortened by 1 base and J by 3 bases, with 7 bases between the two germline ends.

This clonotype was counted at least ten times. The chain has TRBV7-8 and TRBJ1-5, with TRBD1 matching over 9 bases. The germline gives CDR1 SGHVS, CDR2 FQNEAQ. The CDR3 sequence is 15 residues long. V lost 5 bases, J lost 7 bases, and 9 bases stayed unmatched. This CDR3 reads CASSTRDRVVQPQHF. Here the CDR3 DNA reads TGTGCCAGCAGCACCCGGGACAGGGTAGTACAGCCCCAGCATTTT. Variable domain in full (rest from reference TRBV7-8 and TRBJ1-5): GAGVSQSPRYKVAKRGQDVALRCDPISGHVSLFWYQQALGQGPEFLTYFQNEAQLDKSGLPSDRFFAERPEGSVSTLKIQRTQQEDSAVYLCASSTRDRVVQPQHFGDGTRLSIL.

A word on this clonotype: This may come from a read error, since a much larger clone is one base off. V usage is TRBV5-5 and J usage is TRBJ1-1, with D perhaps matching TRBD1 (6 bases). The ends were cut back, 5 bases at V and 1 base at J, with 12 bases in the middle. This CDR3 contains 14 residues. Germline CDR1 and CDR2: SGHKS and YYEKEE (reference sequence). The CDR3 loop reads CASRPSGANTEAFF. CDR3 DNA sequence: TGTGCCAGCAGACCCTCGGGGGCGAACACTGAAGCTTTCTTT. The variable domain in full, completed from reference TRBV5-5 and TRBJ1-1, reads DAGVTQSPTHLIKTRGQQVTLRCSPISGHKSVSWYQQVLGQGPQFIFQYYEKEERGRGNFPDRFSARQFPNYSSELNVNALLLGDSALYLCASRPSGANTEAFFGQGTRLTVV.

This clonotype was observed many times. The chain uses TRBV6-1 and TRBJ1-1; 7 bases are shared with TRBD1. The CDR3 runs to 13 residues. Germline V gives CDR1 MNHNS, CDR2 SASEGT. The J segment lost 1 base and the V segment lost 6 bases, leaving 2 bases of the junction unmatched. The chain's CDR3 is CASRRTGNTEAFF. CDR3 nucleotides: TGTGCCAGCAGGAGGACAGGGAACACTGAAGCTTTCTTT.

The genes are TRBV12-3 or TRBV12-4 and TRBJ1-4; perhaps TRBD1 as D (5 bases). With 3 bases removed from V and 6 bases from J, the gap between germline ends came to 17 bases. This CDR3 is built from 16 residues. CDR3 protein: CASSFFVWGSDEKLFF. CDR3 DNA sequence: TGTGCCAGCAGTTTCTTTGTATGGGGCTCGGATGAAAAACTGTTTTTT.

This clonotype was observed a handful of times. The chain joins TRBV7-6 to TRBJ2-2; D uncertain. Trimming removed 7 bases from V and 6 bases from J, with 9 bases in between. CDR1 and CDR2 (germline): SGHVS, FNYEAQ. The CDR3 extends over 12 amino acids. The CDR3 reads CASTRAPGELFF. As DNA, the CDR3 is TGTGCCAGCACCCGAGCACCCGGGGAGCTGTTTTTT.

The CDR3 bases are TGTGCCAGTTCCTTGGGGGGCATTACGGTAAAACTGTTTTTT. It codes for CASSLGGITVKLFF. J is TRBJ1-4 and V is TRBV28; D possibly corresponds to TRBD1 (6 bases). Trimming removed 9 bases from V and 10 bases from J, with 21 bases in between. This CDR3 is built from 14 residues. The germline gives CDR1 MDHEN, CDR2 SYDVKM.

This clonotype was seen only a few times. DNA for the CDR3: TGTGCCAGCAGCTTGTTCCGACAGTACGAGCAGTACTTC. Amino acids: CASSLFRQYEQYF. The rearrangement joins TRBV5-5 to TRBJ2-7; D possibly corresponds to TRBD1 (5 bases). V was clipped by 1 base and J by 4 bases, with 9 bases between them. The CDR3 is made up of 13 amino acids. CDR1 is SGHKS and CDR2 is YYEKEE in the germline V gene (reference sequence).

This clonotype was picked up many times. The V and J genes are TRBV14 and TRBJ1-6, with D hard to call. Trimming cost V 5 bases and J 9 bases, with 8 bases left between them. CDR1 is SGHDN and CDR2 is FVKESK in the germline V gene. The CDR3 covers 12 residues. The CDR3 DNA is TGTGCCAGCAGCGTCCACGGTTCACCCCTCCACTTT. Translating it yields CASSVHGSPLHF.

The sample holds many counts of this clonotype. This chain links TRBV7-8 with TRBJ2-7, with TRBD1 as a possible D gene (5 bases). Germline V gene data show CDR1 as SGHVS and CDR2 as FQNEAQ. This CDR3 is built from 11 residues. Trimming shortened V by 4 bases and J by 7 bases, and 8 bases separated the two germline ends. The CDR3 bases are TGTGCCAGCAGCTCCCGGACAGAGCAGTACTTC. Its protein product is CASSSRTEQYF.

This clonotype was recorded a few times. This sequence joins TRBV12-3 or TRBV12-4 and TRBJ1-5, with D uncertain. This CDR3 is built from 14 residues. V lost 6 bases and J 3 bases, leaving 12 bases between the germline ends. CDR3 in amino acids: CASSPGPNNQPQHF. CDR3 sequence (DNA): TGTGCCAGCAGCCCAGGACCGAACAATCAGCCCCAGCATTTT.

This clonotype was counted many times. The chain employs TRBV20-1 and TRBJ1-1; D call uncertain. The CDR3 consists of 12 residues. Trimming took off 7 bases at V and 7 bases at J, with 16 bases between the two ends. CDR1 is DFQATT and CDR2 is SNEGSKA in the germline V gene (reference sequence). CDR3 in DNA: TGCAGTGGGTCGGCGGGCCCCCGTGAAGCTTTCTTT. Protein product: CSGSAGPREAFF.

This clonotype was seen ten or more times. The chain has TRBV29-1 and TRBJ1-1; 8 bases agree with TRBD1. Per germline, CDR1 SQVTM and CDR2 ANQGSEA. With V trimmed by 7 bases and J by 1 base, 2 bases remained unmatched. The CDR3 loop spans 12 amino acids. The CDR3 region is CSAGTGNTEAFF. For the CDR3, the DNA is TGCAGCGCCGGGACAGGGAACACTGAAGCTTTCTTT.

This chain connects TRBV4-3 to TRBJ1-5; D gene ambiguous. Germline assignment: CDR1 LGHNA and CDR2 YSLEER. This CDR3 comprises 15 residues. V gave up 0 bases and J gave up 7 bases, with 13 bases separating them. Here the CDR3 reads CASSQDVQSGQPQHF. The CDR3 DNA is TGCGCCAGCAGCCAAGACGTCCAGTCGGGACAGCCCCAGCATTTT.

This clonotype was recorded a few times. J is TRBJ1-3 and V is TRBV7-2; D is ambiguous. Trimming cost V 6 bases and J 6 bases, with 15 bases left between them. The CDR3 has 14 residues. Per germline, CDR1 SGHTA and CDR2 FQGNSA. CDR3 loop: CASRASPWENTIYF. CDR3 bases: TGTGCCAGCAGAGCTTCGCCGTGGGAAAACACCATATATTTT.

V usage is TRBV18 and J usage is TRBJ1-3, with TRBD1 matching over 11 bases. The CDR3 runs to 15 residues. Trimming took 3 bases from V and 8 from J; bases not matched to a gene: 6. Germline lookup yields CDR1 KGHSH and CDR2 LQKENI. As DNA, the CDR3 is TGTGCCAGCTCACCCCGGACAGGGGGCACGGACACCATATATTTT. Translating it yields CASSPRTGGTDTIYF.

V is TRBV19 and J is TRBJ2-2; perhaps D is TRBD1 or TRBD2 (6 bases each). The CDR3 spans 15 residues. V shed 11 bases and J shed 0 bases, with 16 bases lying between them. Germline values: CDR1 LNHDA, CDR2 SQIVND (reference sequence). CDR3 region: CAAEGGVANTGELFF. In DNA form, the CDR3 reads TGTGCCGCCGAGGGGGGAGTAGCGAACACCGGGGAGCTGTTTTTT.

This clonotype was counted ten times or more. This chain connects TRBV20-1 to TRBJ2-7, with D unclear. V dropped 1 base and J dropped 6 bases, with 13 bases sitting between them. The germline gives CDR1 DFQATT, CDR2 SNEGSKA (reference sequence). This CDR3 comprises 13 residues. The CDR3 bases are TGCAGTGCTAGAGTTAAGGGTTGGGGCGAGCAGTACTTC. Encoded protein: CSARVKGWGEQYF.

This clonotype has a count of ten or more. This chain links TRBV12-5 with TRBJ2-1; D is unresolved. Germline CDR1 reads LGHNT; CDR2 reads FRNRAP. The CDR3 has 12 residues. Trimming stripped 6 bases from V and 4 bases from J, with 7 bases between. The CDR3 bases are TGTGCTAGTGGGGCAGGATACAATGAGCAGTTCTTC. As protein: CASGAGYNEQFF.

V is TRBV2 and J is TRBJ1-5; 9 nucleotides agree with TRBD1. CDR3 length: 14 residues. V shed 6 bases and J 6 bases; nucleotides not matched to a gene: 6. In germline, CDR1 is SNHLY, CDR2 FYNNEI. DNA of the CDR3: TGTGCCAGCAGGGGGACAGGGAGGCTTCAGCCCCAGCATTTT. This codes for CASRGTGRLQPQHF.

The CDR3 DNA follows: TGCAGTGCCCGGCACCAGGGGGCATGGAACACTGAAGCTTTCTTT. Translated, it gives CSARHQGAWNTEAFF. The chain employs TRBV20-1 and TRBJ1-1, with TRBD1 identical over 8 bases. The CDR3 is 15 amino acids. Trimming cost V 6 bases and J 1 base; bases outside gene matches: 10. In germline, CDR1 is DFQATT, CDR2 SNEGSKA (reference sequence).

The table lists this clonotype with many counts. The chain uses TRBV24-1 and TRBJ2-3, with D tentatively TRBD2 (6 bases). From germline, CDR1 is KGHDR and CDR2 SFDVKD. Trimming cost V 5 bases and J 2 bases, with 19 bases left between them. The CDR3 runs to 17 residues. The CDR3 DNA follows: TGTGCCACCAGTGTCCTCGGCGGGGCTCAGAACACAGATACGCAGTATTTT. Translation gives CATSVLGGAQNTDTQYF.

This clonotype showed up many times. This rearrangement joins TRBV7-2 to TRBJ1-1; D unresolved. This CDR3 has 13 amino acids. V lost 1 base, J lost 2 bases, and 5 bases lay in between. Germline V lookup: CDR1 SGHTA, CDR2 FQGNSA. The CDR3: CASSLGHNTEAFF. In DNA, the CDR3 is TGTGCCAGCAGCTTAGGTCATAACACTGAAGCTTTCTTT.

There are many counts of this clonotype. The genes are TRBV7-2 and TRBJ2-7; D is perhaps TRBD2 (5 bases). The CDR3 covers 17 residues. Looked up from germline, CDR1 is SGHTA and CDR2 is FQGNSA. V was pared by 0 bases and J by 0 bases, with 15 bases between. This CDR3 reads CASSLAPSGLSSYEQYF. CDR3 sequence (DNA): TGTGCCAGCAGCTTAGCGCCGAGCGGCCTTAGCTCCTACGAGCAGTACTTC.

In this sample, this clonotype turned up a few times. The rearrangement joins TRBV7-8 to TRBJ1-2; D is unclear. This CDR3 spans 14 amino acids. Per germline, CDR1 SGHVS and CDR2 FQNEAQ. V was pared by 1 base and J by 5 bases, with 11 bases between. The CDR3 region has the DNA TGTGCCAGCAGCTTAGGCGGGCCCTTATATGGCTACACCTTC. Protein: CASSLGGPLYGYTF.

This clonotype showed up many times. V usage is TRBV6-1 and J usage is TRBJ1-5; D call uncertain. From germline, CDR1 is MNHNS and CDR2 SASEGT. Trimming shortened V by 5 bases and J by 1 base, and 9 bases separated the two germline ends. This CDR3 has 14 amino acids. CDR3 in amino acids: CASSTQESNQPQHF. The CDR3 DNA sequence: TGTGCCAGCAGTACTCAGGAAAGCAATCAGCCCCAGCATTTT.

This clonotype was seen repeatedly, ten times or more. The V and J genes are TRBV7-2 and TRBJ2-4; 8 bases map to TRBD2. J was trimmed by 1 base and V by 3 bases; bases with no gene match: 11. The CDR3 runs 18 residues. In germline, CDR1 is SGHTA, CDR2 FQGNSA. CDR3 protein: CASSFRISGGLAKNIQYF. DNA for the CDR3: TGTGCCAGCAGCTTCCGAATCAGCGGGGGTCTTGCCAAAAACATTCAGTACTTC.

The rearrangement joins TRBV14 to TRBJ2-3, with D unresolved. Trimming took 0 bases from V and 2 from J, leaving 15 bases between them. Germline V gene sequence: CDR1 SGHDN, CDR2 FVKESK. CDR3 size: 17 residues. CDR3 loop: CASSQDPWYTDTDTQYF. The CDR3 region has the DNA TGTGCCAGCAGCCAAGATCCATGGTACACAGACACAGATACGCAGTATTTT.

This chain links TRBV5-5 with TRBJ2-5; D perhaps matches TRBD1 (6 bases). The CDR3 totals 15 residues. CDR1 is SGHKS, CDR2 YYEKEE, per germline (reference sequence). Trimming removed 4 bases at V and 5 bases at J, with 18 bases between. CDR3 DNA: TGTGCCAGCAGCACCTATAAAACAGGGCCGGAGACCCAGTACTTC. As protein: CASSTYKTGPETQYF.

Only one count was recorded for this clonotype. The chain joins TRBV18 to TRBJ2-3, with a tentative D call TRBD2 (5 bases). The germline gives CDR1 KGHSH, CDR2 LQKENI. Trimming stripped 2 bases from V and 2 bases from J, with 11 bases between. The CDR3 covers 15 residues. This CDR3 is CASSPKSAATDTQYF. The CDR3 bases are TGTGCCAGCTCACCAAAGTCAGCGGCCACAGATACGCAGTATTTT.